Listed below are T cell receptor beta chains from one sample, sequenced in a study of beta chain features in type 1 diabetes. Some clones are missing from TCRdb's copy, which holds only in-frame ones; the method was immunoSEQ multiplex PCR. The profile shows fewer than 500,000 clones, about 15% of them singletons. The sequencing sample was made of naive CD4+ T cells from blood. The receptors were gathered from a man aged 25 to 40 in good health. Both conserved end residues are part of each CDR3. The order of the fields is D gene, J gene, V gene, clone size, CDR3 DNA, CDR3 protein. A D gene is named only where the DNA matches it firmly. Some rows mark clone size as missing; the rest say once, few, many or name a class of expanded clone.

TRBD1,TRBJ1-2,TRBV2,-,TGTGCCAGCAATCTGGGACAGGGTAGATATGGCTACACCTTC,CASNLGQGRYGYTF
-,TRBJ2-6,TRBV18,few,TGTGCCAGCTCACCACTCCAGGGAGGGGCCAACGTCCTGACTTTC,CASSPLQGGANVLTF
-,TRBJ2-1,TRBV9,few,TGTGCCAGCAGCGTGGGGACTTTTCCCAATGAGCAGTTCTTC,CASSVGTFPNEQFF
-,TRBJ2-3,TRBV6-6,few,TGTGCCAGCGCCCCAACCAGGGATACGCAGTATTTT,CASAPTRDTQYF
-,TRBJ2-3,TRBV4-3,-,TGCGCCAGCAGCCAAGCTCACACCACAGATACGCAGTATTTT,CASSQAHTTDTQYF
-,TRBJ2-1,TRBV20-1,-,TGCAGTGCTGGCGTGATCCATGAGCAGTTCTTC,CSAGVIHEQFF
-,TRBJ1-1,TRBV7-2,-,TGTGCCAGCAGCTTCCTACACCAGAACACTGAAGCTTTCTTT,CASSFLHQNTEAFF
-,TRBJ1-1,TRBV29-1,-,TGCAGCGTTGAAGCTAGGGAGGGGCGGATCACTGAAGCTTTCTTT,CSVEAREGRITEAFF
-,TRBJ2-3,TRBV7-2,-,TGTGCCAGCAGCTTAGCGGGAGTGGGGGGAGATACGCAGTATTTT,CASSLAGVGGDTQYF
-,TRBJ1-2,TRBV18,few,TGTGCCAGCTCACTAGAGAGTAACTATGGCTACACCTTC,CASSLESNYGYTF
-,TRBJ2-1,TRBV5-4,few,TGTGCCAGCAGCTTGGGACAGAGCAATTACAATGAGCAGTTCTTC,CASSLGQSNYNEQFF
-,TRBJ2-1,TRBV4-1,few,TGCGCCAGCAGCCAAGAGCGCCAGGGAACCTACAATGAGCAGTTCTTC,CASSQERQGTYNEQFF
-,TRBJ2-2,TRBV4-2,-,TGTGCCAGCAGCCGATCGAACACCGGGGAGCTGTTTTTT,CASSRSNTGELFF
TRBD1,TRBJ1-1,TRBV19,few,TGTGCCGTTGGGGAGGGGGCCCCAGACACTGAAGCTTTCTTT,CAVGEGAPDTEAFF
-,TRBJ1-1,TRBV7-9,-,TGTGCCAGCAGCCCCCCAGGGAGGGGGAACACTGAAGCTTTCTTT,CASSPPGRGNTEAFF
-,TRBJ1-5,TRBV29-1,few,TGCAGCGCCTCAGTTGCGGTTAATGAGCCCCAGCATTTT,CSASVAVNEPQHF
-,TRBJ1-6,TRBV9,-,TGTGCCAGCAGCGTCGGGAGAAATAATTCACCCCTCCACTTT,CASSVGRNNSPLHF
-,TRBJ2-1,TRBV7-2,-,TGTGCCAGCAGCTTGCGACATTACAATGAGCAGTTCTTC,CASSLRHYNEQFF
-,TRBJ1-5,TRBV12-2,few,TGTGCAAGTCGCGACGGGGACGGGGCGGAGAGCAATCAGCCCCAGCATTTT,CASRDGDGAESNQPQHF
-,TRBJ2-3,TRBV7-2,few,TGTGCCAGCAGCTTAGAATGGGACGGTACGCAGTATTTT,CASSLEWDGTQYF
-,TRBJ1-1,TRBV9,few,TGTGCCAGCAGCGCCAACTCGAACACTGAAGCTTTCTTT,CASSANSNTEAFF
-,TRBJ2-7,TRBV4-1,few,TGCGCCAGCAGCCGGCCGACCGGAGAGCAGTACTTC,CASSRPTGEQYF
-,TRBJ2-2,TRBV27,-,TGTGCCAGCAGTTTATCCGGTCCCGGGGAGCTGTTTTTT,CASSLSGPGELFF
TRBD2,TRBJ2-1,TRBV2,-,TGTGCCAGCAAAGCGGGGGGCCTCTACAATGAGCAGTTCTTC,CASKAGGLYNEQFF
TRBD1,TRBJ1-2,TRBV4-3,-,TGCGCCAGCAGTCAGGGGGGGAACTATGGCTACACCTTC,CASSQGGNYGYTF
TRBD1,TRBJ1-2,TRBV29-1,-,TGCAGCGCCTCAGGCGGGACAGGGGACTATGGCTACACCTTC,CSASGGTGDYGYTF
TRBD2,TRBJ2-1,TRBV4-2,-,TGTGCCAGCAGCCAAGTCCCTAGCGGGACCGGAAGGAATGAGCAGTTCTTC,CASSQVPSGTGRNEQFF
-,TRBJ1-2,TRBV30,few,TGTGCCTGGGCCCCGGAAAACTATGGCTACACCTTC,CAWAPENYGYTF
-,TRBJ1-1,TRBV14,-,TGTGCCAGCAGCCAGCAAGGGACATTCAACACTGAAGCTTTCTTT,CASSQQGTFNTEAFF
TRBD2,TRBJ2-7,TRBV7-9,once,TGTGCCAGCAGCCATTCCAGCGGGGGGGCTGCCCGGGAGCAGTACTTC,CASSHSSGGAAREQYF
-,TRBJ2-3,TRBV4-1,few,TGCGCCAGCAGCCAAGATCCGGGGAAACCGCAACTACATACGCAGTATTTT,CASSQDPGKPQLHTQYF
-,TRBJ2-6,TRBV7-8,few,TGTGCCAGCAGCTTAAATTGGGCCGAGACTGGGGCCAACGTCCTGACTTTC,CASSLNWAETGANVLTF
-,TRBJ2-5,TRBV29-1,-,TGCAGCGGCACCATCCAGGCCATAAACCAAGAGACCCAGTACTTC,CSGTIQAINQETQYF
-,TRBJ2-3,TRBV29-1,many,TGCAGCGCCGACAGCACAGATACGCAGTATTTT,CSADSTDTQYF
-,TRBJ2-7,TRBV15,few,TGTGCCACCAGCAGAGTAACGCCGGGTTCCGAGCAGTACTTC,CATSRVTPGSEQYF
-,TRBJ1-2,TRBV7-9,few,TGTGCCAGCAGCGCGCCGGGGACGGGGCGCGACTACACCTTC,CASSAPGTGRDYTF
TRBD2,TRBJ2-1,TRBV29-1,-,TGCAGCGGTAGGACTAGCGGGAGTTGGAATGAGCAGTTCTTC,CSGRTSGSWNEQFF
-,TRBJ2-1,TRBV6-4,few,TGTGCCCACGCGAGGAGTAAATCAGTACTGAATGAGCAGTTCTTC,CAHARSKSVLNEQFF
TRBD2,TRBJ2-1,TRBV12-5,-,TGTGCCGCGACTAGCGGGGGGGCCCTGTCCTACAATGAGCAGTTCTTC,CAATSGGALSYNEQFF
TRBD1,TRBJ2-1,TRBV30,-,TGTGCCTGGAGTGTAGGGGGCCGGCGGTACAATGAGCAGTTCTTC,CAWSVGGRRYNEQFF
TRBD1,TRBJ1-2,TRBV4-3,few,TGCGCCAGCAGCCAAGGGACAGGGAACTATGGCTACACCTTC,CASSQGTGNYGYTF
-,TRBJ2-2,TRBV9,few,TGTGCCAGCAGCCCCCGTTATTTCGGCACCGGGGAGCTGTTTTTT,CASSPRYFGTGELFF
-,TRBJ2-3,TRBV5-1,-,TGCGCCAGCAGCTCATCCCTATGGCCCAGCACAGATACGCAGTATTTT,CASSSSLWPSTDTQYF
-,TRBJ1-1,TRBV12-5,-,TGTGCTAGTTGTAAAGGGTACACTGAAGCTTTCTTT,CASCKGYTEAFF
TRBD2,TRBJ2-5,TRBV18,-,TGTGCCAGCTCACCATTTCCCCTAGCGGGATATCAAGAGACCCAGTACTTC,CASSPFPLAGYQETQYF
-,TRBJ2-3,TRBV5-1,few,TGCGCCAGCAGCTTGGATCCGGGGGACACAGATACGCAGTATTTT,CASSLDPGDTDTQYF